The T cell receptor (beta chain) described here comes from a study of cytomegalovirus exposure and HLA in healthy donors. The PCR had 60 Vbeta and 13 Jbeta primers. Clones were read by immunoSEQ multiplex PCR, and TCRdb kept only the in-frame ones, dropping some. The sample lists about 150,000 clones, less than 65% seen once, with 2.5% to 3.5% in the top ten. Germline lookup yields CDR1 LNHDA and CDR2 SQIVND (reference sequence). Trimming removed 7 bases at V and 0 bases at J, with 19 bases between. The CDR3 length is 18 residues. The rearrangement links TRBV19 to TRBJ2-6; perhaps TRBD2 as D (6 bases). The source of this sequence is a woman aged 25 to 39 in good health and CMV-seropositive. The sequenced material came from PBMCs. The CDR3 DNA is TGTGCCAGTACTTTAAGGGCGCGGGGTAGCTCTGGGGCCAACGTCCTGACTTTC. Protein product: CASTLRARGSSGANVLTF.